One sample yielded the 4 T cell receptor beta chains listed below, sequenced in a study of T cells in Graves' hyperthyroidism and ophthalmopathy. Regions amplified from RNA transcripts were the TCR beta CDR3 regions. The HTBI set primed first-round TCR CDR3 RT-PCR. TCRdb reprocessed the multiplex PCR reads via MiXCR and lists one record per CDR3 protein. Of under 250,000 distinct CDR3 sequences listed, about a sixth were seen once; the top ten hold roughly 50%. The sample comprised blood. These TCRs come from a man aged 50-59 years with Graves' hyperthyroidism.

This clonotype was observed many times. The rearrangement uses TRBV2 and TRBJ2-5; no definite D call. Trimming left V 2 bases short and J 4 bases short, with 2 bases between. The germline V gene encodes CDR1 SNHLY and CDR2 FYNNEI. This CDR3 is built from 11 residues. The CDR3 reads CASSELETQYF. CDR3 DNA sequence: TGTGCCAGCAGTGAACTAGAGACCCAGTACTTC.

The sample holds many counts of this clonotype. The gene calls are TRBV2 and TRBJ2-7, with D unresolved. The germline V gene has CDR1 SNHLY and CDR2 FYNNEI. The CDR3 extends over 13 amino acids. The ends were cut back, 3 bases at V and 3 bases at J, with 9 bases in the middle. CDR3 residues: CASSETHYYEQYF. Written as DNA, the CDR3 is TGTGCCAGCAGTGAGACCCACTACTACGAGCAGTACTTC.

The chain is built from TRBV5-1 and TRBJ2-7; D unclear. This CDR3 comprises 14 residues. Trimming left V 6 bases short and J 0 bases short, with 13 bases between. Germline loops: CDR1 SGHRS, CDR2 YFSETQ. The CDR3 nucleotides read TGCGCCAGCATGGAGAGCGTCGACTCCTACGAGCAGTACTTC. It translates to CASMESVDSYEQYF. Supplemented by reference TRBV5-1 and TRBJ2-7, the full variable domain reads KAGVTQTPRYLIKTRGQQVTLSCSPISGHRSVSWYQQTPGQGLQFLFEYFSETQRNKGNFPGRFSGRQFSNSRSEMNVSTLELGDSALYLCASMESVDSYEQYFGPGTRLTVT.

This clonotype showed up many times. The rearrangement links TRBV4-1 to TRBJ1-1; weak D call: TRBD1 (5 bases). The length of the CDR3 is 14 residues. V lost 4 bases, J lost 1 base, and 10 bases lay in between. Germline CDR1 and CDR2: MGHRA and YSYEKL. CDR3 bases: TGCGCCAGCAGCCGTACTACAGGGAACACTGAAGCTTTCTTT. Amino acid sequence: CASSRTTGNTEAFF.